A selection of T cell receptor beta chains follows, all from one sample in a study of blood T cell repertoires in COVID-19. The repertoire was sequenced with immunoSEQ multiplex PCR; TCRdb's copy has only in-frame clones and lacks some. The table has 250,000 to 300,000 clones, over 70% seen once. Sample: peripheral blood. The receptor source for this set is a woman aged 65 to 85 with COVID-19, enrolled during active disease. Both conserved end residues are trimmed from each CDR3. Size is omitted from some rows. Given values are once, few, many or a class for expanded clones.

>TRBV10-3|-
AISGMGGGGPRGAYEQY
>TRBV7-3|-
ASSLQRTGYYGYT
>TRBV28|-
ASSLVPGQGSHGYT
>TRBV7-8|-
ASRMGQGLTEAF
>TRBV11-2|-
ASSLVLGAQGEKLF
>TRBV12-3/TRBV12-4|-
ASSGQANYGYT
>TRBV7-6|once
ASSRQTSGYNEQF
>TRBV28|-
ASSALDRGENGYT
>TRBV7-2|-
ASSRSIGGGGNEQF
>TRBV15|-
ATSRGWGRGRDQPQH
>TRBV5-4|-
ASRRDRGGYGYT
>TRBV5-6|-
ASSFQGQAHGYT
>TRBV6-5|-
ASYGSGPSYEQY
>TRBV9|-
ASSVGGRGETQY
>TRBV14|-
ASSQRTGGSFTEAF
>TRBV3-1/TRBV3-2|-
ASSQVREGEQY
>TRBV28|-
ASSPLGLAGDYEQY
>TRBV10-3|-
AISETSGPETQY
>TRBV6-5|-
ASRQQGRETQY
>TRBV5-1|-
ASSLKSAGQGRVGELF
>TRBV4-1|-
ASSAQLAGFYEQY
>TRBV6-5|-
ASSYSGGAAGNTIY
>TRBV19|-
ASSIRRQVYEQY
>TRBV7-8|-
ASSLGTSGRPYEQY
>TRBV4-1|once
ASSQEAGNEKLF
>TRBV27|-
ASSSLLGTPGDTQY
>TRBV10-2|-
ASSRGQGAHNEQF
>TRBV10-3|-
AISDQGKVGTEAF
>TRBV12-3/TRBV12-4|once
ASSFGRSEQF
>TRBV18|-
ASSQTGDGYT
>TRBV30|-
AWSNGQLYGYT
>TRBV2|-
ASSGSGSTDTQY
>TRBV10-3|-
AISQGSGGHLEQY
>TRBV28|-
ASCPRGLYEQY
>TRBV11-2|-
ASSLAGLSEKLF
>TRBV14|few
ASSQFSGDPRGYT
>TRBV19|-
ASRNPRANEKLF
>TRBV9|-
ASSVEPRSSNTEAF
>TRBV5-4|-
ASSLTSGSLWNEQF
>TRBV30|few
AWSVTGQGLQH
>TRBV27|-
ASSLSMRVDTEAF
>TRBV19|-
ASTRGITSEKLF
>TRBV29-1|-
SVRTSSRDGYT
>TRBV6-5|once
ASRDNRITYNEQF
>TRBV10-3|few
AISESKGGHEQY
>TRBV6-5|-
ASTKDRGSNQPQH
>TRBV4-3|-
ASSQEGTSGRALSYEQY
>TRBV30|-
AWSTGEGTEAF
>TRBV29-1|once
SVGQGANSPLH
>TRBV6-6|-
ASSYDRESYGYT